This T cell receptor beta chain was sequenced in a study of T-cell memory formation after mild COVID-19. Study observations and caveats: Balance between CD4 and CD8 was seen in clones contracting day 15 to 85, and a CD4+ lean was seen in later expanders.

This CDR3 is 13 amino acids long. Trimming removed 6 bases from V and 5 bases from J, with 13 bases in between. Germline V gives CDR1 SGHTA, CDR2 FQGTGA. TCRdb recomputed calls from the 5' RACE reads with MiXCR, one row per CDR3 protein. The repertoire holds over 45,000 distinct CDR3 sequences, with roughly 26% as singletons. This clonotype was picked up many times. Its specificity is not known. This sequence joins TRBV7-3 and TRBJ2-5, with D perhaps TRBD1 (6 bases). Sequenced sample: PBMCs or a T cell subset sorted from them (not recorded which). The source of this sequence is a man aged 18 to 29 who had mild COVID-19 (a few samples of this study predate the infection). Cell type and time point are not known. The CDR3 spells CASSRDIRETQYF. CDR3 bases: TGTGCCAGCAGTAGGGACATAAGGGAGACCCAGTACTTC.